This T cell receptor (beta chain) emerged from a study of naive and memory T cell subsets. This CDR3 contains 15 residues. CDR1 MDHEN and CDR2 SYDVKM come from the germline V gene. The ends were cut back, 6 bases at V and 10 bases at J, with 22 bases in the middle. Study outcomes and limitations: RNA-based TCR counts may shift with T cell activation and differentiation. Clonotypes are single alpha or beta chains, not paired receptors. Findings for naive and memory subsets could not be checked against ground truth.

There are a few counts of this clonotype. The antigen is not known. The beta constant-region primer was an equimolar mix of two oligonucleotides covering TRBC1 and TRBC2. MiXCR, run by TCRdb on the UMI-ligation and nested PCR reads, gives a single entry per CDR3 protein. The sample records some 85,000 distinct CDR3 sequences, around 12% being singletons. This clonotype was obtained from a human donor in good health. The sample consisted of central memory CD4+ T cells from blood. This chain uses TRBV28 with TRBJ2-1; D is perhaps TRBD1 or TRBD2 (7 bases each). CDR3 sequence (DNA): TGTGCCAGCAGATCCTCGGGGAGGGGGCGTTGGGAGCAGTTCTTC. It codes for CASRSSGRGRWEQFF.